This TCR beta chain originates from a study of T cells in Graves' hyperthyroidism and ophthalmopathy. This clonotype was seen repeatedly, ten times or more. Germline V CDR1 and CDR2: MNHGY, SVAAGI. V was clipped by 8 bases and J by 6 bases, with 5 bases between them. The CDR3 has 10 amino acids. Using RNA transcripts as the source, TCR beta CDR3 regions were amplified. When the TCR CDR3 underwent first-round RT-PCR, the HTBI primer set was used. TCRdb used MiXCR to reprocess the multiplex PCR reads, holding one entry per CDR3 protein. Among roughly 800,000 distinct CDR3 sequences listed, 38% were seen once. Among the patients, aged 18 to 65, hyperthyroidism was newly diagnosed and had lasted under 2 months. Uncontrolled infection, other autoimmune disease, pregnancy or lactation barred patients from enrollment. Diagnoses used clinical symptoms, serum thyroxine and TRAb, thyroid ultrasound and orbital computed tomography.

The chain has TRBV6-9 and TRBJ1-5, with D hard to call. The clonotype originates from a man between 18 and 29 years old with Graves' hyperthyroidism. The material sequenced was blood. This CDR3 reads CASLGQPQHF. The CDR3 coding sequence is TGTGCCAGCTTGGGTCAGCCCCAGCATTTT.